Following are 4 T cell receptor beta chains from one sample sequenced in a study of blood T cells in healthy people across ages. A J-beta primer mix and a sample-barcoded 5' primer were used in a second PCR of roughly 6 to 11 cycles. TCRdb reprocessed the 5' RACE reads via MiXCR and lists one record per CDR3 protein. The top ten hold around 7.7% of the sample, which has about 1,500,000 distinct CDR3 sequences, 25% to 30% seen once. Sequencing was performed on blood. These receptor sequences come from a woman aged 25 to 39 in good health.

This clonotype was detected a few times. The chain combines TRBV7-9 with TRBJ1-1, with unresolved D. CDR1 and CDR2 (germline): SEHNR, FQNEAQ (reference sequence). This CDR3 has 15 residues. With 3 bases removed from V and 0 bases from J, the gap between germline ends came to 11 bases. CDR3 amino acids: CASSFLAGMNTEAFF. The CDR3 region has the DNA TGTGCCAGCAGCTTTTTAGCAGGAATGAACACTGAAGCTTTCTTT. The whole variable domain, remainder taken from reference TRBV7-9 and TRBJ1-1, is DTGVSQNPRHKITKRGQNVTFRCDPISEHNRLYWYRQTLGQGPEFLTYFQNEAQLEKSRLLSDRFSAERPKGSFSTLEIQRTEQGDSAMYLCASSFLAGMNTEAFFGQGTRLTVV.

The genes are TRBV7-7 and TRBJ2-7, with 9 bases identical to TRBD1. The V gene's germline CDR1 is SSHAT and CDR2 FNYEAQ (reference sequence). The CDR3 is 16 residues long. Germline trimming cut 7 bases from V and 5 bases from J; bases unmatched to any gene: 15. The CDR3 DNA is TGTGCCAGCACCAATGACGGGACAGGGTGGTTCAACGAGCAGTACTTC. Translating it yields CASTNDGTGWFNEQYF.

CDR3 residues: CASSSWRGITYEQYF. CDR3 nucleotide sequence: TGTGCCAGCAGCTCCTGGCGGGGGATTACCTACGAGCAGTACTTC. The V call is TRBV7-2, the J call TRBJ2-7; 7 positions agree with TRBD2. The trim removed 4 bases at V and 2 bases at J, leaving 8 bases unmatched. The CDR3 contains 15 residues. CDR1 and CDR2 (germline): SGHTA, FQGNSA.

This rearrangement joins TRBV27 to TRBJ2-1; D unresolved. Per germline, CDR1 MNHEY and CDR2 SMNVEV (reference sequence). Trimming took off 4 bases at V and 5 bases at J, with 15 bases between the two ends. The length of the CDR3 is 15 residues. CDR3 nucleotide sequence: TGTGCCAGCAGTTCGTTAGCCCAGACTCACAATGAGCAGTTCTTC. This sequence encodes CASSSLAQTHNEQFF.